This T cell receptor beta chain emerged from a study of cytomegalovirus exposure and HLA in healthy donors. General study findings and limits: A later analysis by the authors found several of the most significant clusters apparently linked to common viral pathogens. Highest at DRB1 and lowest at HLA-C, TCR association rates differed among HLA loci in a later analysis.

As for this clone: What it recognizes is unknown.

Despite likely unrecorded immune exposures, the donors were nominally healthy at the time of sampling. With 3 bases removed from V and 5 bases from J, the gap between germline ends came to 7 bases. The CDR3 is 12 residues long. The germline V gene encodes CDR1 ENHRY and CDR2 SYGVKD. The primer mix had 60 Vbeta and 13 Jbeta primers. Only in-frame clones appear in the TCRdb table, and some are missing; sequencing was by immunoSEQ multiplex PCR. The table lists over 100,000 clones, 75% to 85% of them singletons, with more than 1.1% in the top ten. The origin of this receptor is a middle-aged woman in good health and CMV-seronegative. The V call is TRBV10-3, the J call TRBJ1-1; D gene uncertain. Material for sequencing was PBMCs. Written as DNA, the CDR3 is TGTGCCATCAGTGACCGGAGGACTGAAGCTTTCTTT. Translated: CAISDRRTEAFF.